Below, 7 T cell receptor beta chains from the same sample are listed, as sequenced in a study of human T cells and chemical hapten exposure. One entry per CDR3 protein results from TCRdb running MiXCR on the RACE reads. The sample records roughly 100,000 distinct CDR3 sequences, 10% to 12% being singletons. This sample's time point: pre-sensitization, week 0. Treatment in this sample: therapeutic diphenylcyclopropenone sensitization with weekly scalp DPC. Source: whole blood, taken in connection with sensitization to the hapten diphenylcyclopropenone (DPC). Every receptor here comes from an older woman with alopecia areata. Some clones in this sample may be carry-over from other donors' samples.

The rearrangement joins TRBV12-3 or TRBV12-4 to TRBJ2-5, with 8 positions matching TRBD1. Trimming took 7 bases from V and 1 from J; bases not matched to a gene: 11. The CDR3 extends over 16 amino acids. The DNA for the CDR3 is TGTGCCAGCACCCTCGGACAGGGTCACCCCCAAGAGACCCAGTACTTC. Residues: CASTLGQGHPQETQYF.

This clonotype has just a few counts. CDR3 amino acids: CASNYGAYGYTF. Written as DNA, the CDR3 is TGTGCCAGCAATTATGGAGCCTATGGCTACACCTTC. This sequence joins TRBV6-2 or TRBV6-3 and TRBJ1-2; D call uncertain. The V and J ends lost 7 bases and 4 bases respectively, with 10 bases between them. Germline CDR1 and CDR2: MNHEY and SVGEGT. The CDR3 length is 12 residues.

The rearrangement joins TRBV12-3 or TRBV12-4 to TRBJ2-1; D is possibly TRBD1 or TRBD2 (5 bases each). CDR3 length: 14 amino acids. V was pared by 7 bases and J by 3 bases, with 13 bases between. For the CDR3, the DNA is TGTGCCAGCAACACGAGGGGCGTCTACAATGAGCAGTTCTTC. Its protein product is CASNTRGVYNEQFF.

There are a few counts of this clonotype. The chain joins TRBV12-3 or TRBV12-4 to TRBJ1-5; 9 bases fit TRBD1. With V trimmed by 6 bases and J by 7 bases, 7 bases remained unmatched. The CDR3 is 14 residues long. The CDR3 here is CASSATGGNQPQHF. In nucleotides, the CDR3 is TGTGCCAGCAGCGCGACAGGGGGTAACCAGCCCCAGCATTTT.

The V gene is TRBV29-1, the J gene TRBJ1-2; D is undetermined. Germline assignment: CDR1 SQVTM and CDR2 ANQGSEA. Deletions cut 3 bases from V and 2 bases from J, with 13 bases between. The CDR3 contains 14 residues. In nucleotides, the CDR3 is TGCAGCGTTGAGAGCCAGCGTCTGAACTATGGCTACACCTTC. The encoded protein is CSVESQRLNYGYTF.

This clonotype was seen only a few times. The rearrangement links TRBV19 to TRBJ2-5; weak D call: TRBD1 (5 bases). The CDR3 has 16 residues. V lost 3 bases and J 1 base, leaving 15 bases between the germline ends. CDR1 LNHDA and CDR2 SQIVND come from the germline V gene (reference sequence). The CDR3 loop reads CASSMSTGSGQETQYF. CDR3 nucleotides: TGTGCCAGTAGTATGTCTACAGGCTCGGGCCAAGAGACCCAGTACTTC.

This clonotype was counted only a few times. The chain combines TRBV7-2 with TRBJ2-2; D not certain. The CDR3 loop spans 16 amino acids. CDR1 and CDR2 from the germline V gene are SGHTA and FQGNSA. Trimming shortened V by 2 bases and J by 8 bases, and 18 bases separated the two germline ends. The CDR3 sequence is CASSLNLSPRTGELFF. The CDR3, as DNA: TGTGCCAGCAGCTTAAACCTATCCCCGAGGACGGGGGAGCTGTTTTTT.